This T cell receptor beta chain derives from a study of human T cells and chemical hapten exposure. Germline CDR1 reads SNHLY; CDR2 reads FYNNEI. V was cut by 2 bases and J by 8 bases, with 19 bases left in between. The CDR3 length is 16 residues. Many counts were recorded for this clonotype. TCRdb re-analysed the RACE reads in MiXCR, keeping a single row per CDR3 protein. The sample includes around 57,000 distinct CDR3 sequences, roughly 11% seen only once; the top ten take under 2%. Time point given: patch test 1, 2 weeks after DPC sensitization. The treatment here: therapeutic diphenylcyclopropenone sensitization with weekly scalp DPC. Blood, whole and unfractionated, served as the source for total RNA extraction.

The rearrangement links TRBV2 to TRBJ2-1; D perhaps matches TRBD2 (7 bases). The sequencing here drew on whole blood, taken in connection with sensitization to the hapten diphenylcyclopropenone (DPC). The source is a woman aged 40-49 years with alopecia areata. Some clones in this sample may be carry-over from other donors' samples. The CDR3 loop is CASSEFWGGLVDEQFF. The CDR3, as DNA: TGTGCCAGCAGTGAATTCTGGGGGGGGCTCGTAGATGAGCAGTTCTTC.